The T cell receptor (beta chain) described here comes from a study of Graves' ophthalmopathy and Graves' hyperthyroidism. CDR3 length: 14 amino acids. The germline gives CDR1 MNHNS, CDR2 SASEGT. V gave up 5 bases and J gave up 1 base, with 11 bases separating them. This clonotype was counted only a few times. Researchers took RNA transcripts and amplified TCR beta CDR3 regions from them. HTBI-primed RT-PCR formed the first round, and a multiplex PCR formed the second. Each CDR3 protein gets one entry after TCRdb re-called the multiplex PCR reads with MiXCR. Seen here are hundreds of thousands of distinct CDR3 sequences, less than 55% observed once, and the top ten hold about 45%.

Sequenced: peripheral blood. The sequence was obtained from an adult man with Graves' ophthalmopathy. This chain joins TRBV6-1 and TRBJ1-1; D might be TRBD1 (5 bases). For the CDR3, the DNA is TGTGCCAGCAGTCCCCCCGGGGCGAACACTGAAGCTTTCTTT. Protein product: CASSPPGANTEAFF.